A selection of T cell receptor beta chains follows, all from one sample in a study of T-cell reconstitution after alpha-beta-depleted transplantation in children. TCRdb passed the PCR reads through MiXCR, listing each CDR3 protein once. This sample has about 460,000 distinct CDR3 sequences, with about 10% found just once. The material was PBMCs, mostly from graft donor cells, obtained 180 days after TCRalphabeta/CD19-depleted stem cell transplant. These receptors came from a female patient aged 2-9 years who had a stem cell transplant for aplastic anemia, so the T cells may come from the graft donor. Both conserved end residues are part of each CDR3. A D gene is named only where the DNA matches it firmly.

D gene: -
V gene: TRBV7-9
CDR3 protein: CASSLIGSYGYTF

D gene: -
V gene: TRBV6-2/TRBV6-3
CDR3 protein: CASSYWSKNIQYF

D gene: -
V gene: TRBV28
CDR3 protein: CASSFKSSYNSPLHF

D gene: TRBD2
V gene: TRBV29-1
CDR3 protein: CSVDGTSGENTDTQYF

D gene: -
V gene: TRBV12-3/TRBV12-4
CDR3 protein: CASRHPGDGYTF

D gene: TRBD2
V gene: TRBV6-2/TRBV6-3
CDR3 protein: CASSYGRLAGDADTQYF

D gene: -
V gene: TRBV27
CDR3 protein: CASSLSGIGSYEQYF

D gene: -
V gene: TRBV29-1
CDR3 protein: CSVVEFDTQYF

D gene: TRBD2
V gene: TRBV7-2
CDR3 protein: CASSLAGLARTQYF

D gene: TRBD2
V gene: TRBV3-1
CDR3 protein: CASSRVQGALAGGTDTQYF

D gene: TRBD1
V gene: TRBV5-1
CDR3 protein: CASSLGTGLSGELFF

D gene: TRBD1
V gene: TRBV29-1
CDR3 protein: CSVVVVGGQGAGNTIYF

D gene: -
V gene: TRBV9
CDR3 protein: CASSVALLTGELFF

D gene: -
V gene: TRBV12-3/TRBV12-4
CDR3 protein: CASSSLAETGTGELFF

D gene: -
V gene: TRBV28
CDR3 protein: CASSFFPPGFYGYTF

D gene: TRBD1
V gene: TRBV4-3
CDR3 protein: CASSQEWLGQGNTGELFF

D gene: -
V gene: TRBV15
CDR3 protein: CATSPPTGGREQYF